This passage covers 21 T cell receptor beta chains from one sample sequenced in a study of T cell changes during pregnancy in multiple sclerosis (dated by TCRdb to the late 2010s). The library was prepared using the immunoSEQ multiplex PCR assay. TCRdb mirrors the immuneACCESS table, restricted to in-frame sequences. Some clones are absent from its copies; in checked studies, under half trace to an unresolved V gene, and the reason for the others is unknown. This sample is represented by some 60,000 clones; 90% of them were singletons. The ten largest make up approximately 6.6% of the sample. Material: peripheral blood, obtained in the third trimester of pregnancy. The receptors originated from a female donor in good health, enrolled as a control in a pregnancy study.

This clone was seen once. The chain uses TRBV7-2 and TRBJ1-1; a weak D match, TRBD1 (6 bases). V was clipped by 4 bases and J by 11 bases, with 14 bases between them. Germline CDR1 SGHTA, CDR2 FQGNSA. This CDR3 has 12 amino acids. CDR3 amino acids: CASSSGGGMAFF. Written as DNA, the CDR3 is TGTGCCAGCAGCTCGGGGGGCGGTATGGCTTTCTTT. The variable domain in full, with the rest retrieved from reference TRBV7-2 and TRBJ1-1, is GAGVSQSPSNKVTEKGKDVELRCDPISGHTALYWYRQSLGQGLEFLIYFQGNSAPDKSGLPSDRFSAERTGGSVSTLTIQRTQQEDSAVYLCASSSGGGMAFFGQGTRLTVV.

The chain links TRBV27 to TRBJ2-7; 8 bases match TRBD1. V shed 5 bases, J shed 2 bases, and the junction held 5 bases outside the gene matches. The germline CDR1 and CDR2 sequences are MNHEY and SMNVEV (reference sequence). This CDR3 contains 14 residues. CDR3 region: CASSRETGAYEQYF. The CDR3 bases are TGTGCCAGCAGTCGAGAGACAGGGGCCTACGAGCAGTACTTC.

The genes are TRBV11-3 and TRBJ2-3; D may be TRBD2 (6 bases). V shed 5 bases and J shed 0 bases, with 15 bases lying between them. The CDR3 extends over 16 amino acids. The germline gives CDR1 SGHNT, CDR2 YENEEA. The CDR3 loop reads CASSRRTGTSTDTQYF. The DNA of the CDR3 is TGTGCCAGCAGCCGGCGGACCGGGACTAGCACAGATACGCAGTATTTT. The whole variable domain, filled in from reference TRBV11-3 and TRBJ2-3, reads EAGVVQSPRYKIIEKKQPVAFWCNPISGHNTLYWYLQNLGQGPELLIRYENEEAVDDSQLPKDRFSAERLKGVDSTLKIQPAELGDSAVYLCASSRRTGTSTDTQYFGPGTRLTVL.

The CDR3 spells CASSESKSYLSQETQYF. The CDR3 nucleotides read TGTGCCAGCAGTGAATCAAAGAGCTACTTATCCCAAGAGACCCAGTACTTC. The rearrangement joins TRBV25-1 to TRBJ2-5; the D is unclear. The CDR3 sequence is 17 residues long. The germline gives CDR1 MGHDK, CDR2 SYGVNS. Trimming shortened V by 1 base and J by 1 base, and 16 bases separated the two germline ends.

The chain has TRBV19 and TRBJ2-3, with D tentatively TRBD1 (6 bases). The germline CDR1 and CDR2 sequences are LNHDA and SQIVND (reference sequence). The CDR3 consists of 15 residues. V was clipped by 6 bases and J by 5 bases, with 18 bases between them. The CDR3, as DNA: TGTGCCAGTAGCCCCCCCCCAGGGGACGTAGATACGCAGTATTTT. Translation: CASSPPPGDVDTQYF.

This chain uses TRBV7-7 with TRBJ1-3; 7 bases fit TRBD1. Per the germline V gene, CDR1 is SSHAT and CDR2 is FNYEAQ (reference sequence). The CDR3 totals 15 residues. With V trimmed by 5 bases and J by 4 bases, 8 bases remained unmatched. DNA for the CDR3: TGTGCCAGCAGCCCCAGCCAGGGGGTCGGAAACACCATATATTTT. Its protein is CASSPSQGVGNTIYF.

CDR3 DNA: TGTGCCAGCAGCTTGGGGACAGGGCCCTACGAGCAGTACTTC. The encoded protein is CASSLGTGPYEQYF. V gene TRBV11-3 combines with J gene TRBJ2-7; 9 bases map to TRBD1. V was pared by 3 bases and J by 2 bases, with 2 bases of the junction left unmatched. This CDR3 spans 14 amino acids. Germline CDR1 and CDR2: SGHNT and YENEEA.

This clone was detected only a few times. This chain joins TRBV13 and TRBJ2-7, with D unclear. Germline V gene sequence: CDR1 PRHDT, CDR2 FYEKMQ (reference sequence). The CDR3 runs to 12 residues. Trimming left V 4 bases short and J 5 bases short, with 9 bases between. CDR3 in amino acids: CASSSQAHEQYF. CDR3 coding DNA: TGTGCCAGCAGCTCCCAGGCCCACGAGCAGTACTTC. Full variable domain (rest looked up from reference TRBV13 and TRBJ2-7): AAGVIQSPRHLIKEKRETATLKCYPIPRHDTVYWYQQGPGQDPQFLISFYEKMQSDKGSIPDRFSAQQFSDYHSELNMSSLELGDSALYFCASSSQAHEQYFGPGTRLTVT.

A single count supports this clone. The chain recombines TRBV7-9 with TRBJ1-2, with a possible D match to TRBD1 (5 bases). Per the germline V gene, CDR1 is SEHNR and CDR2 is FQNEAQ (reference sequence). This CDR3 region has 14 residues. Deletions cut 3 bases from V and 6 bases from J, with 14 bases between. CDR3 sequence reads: CASSLIWGSDGYTF. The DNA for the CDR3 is TGTGCCAGCAGCTTGATATGGGGCAGTGATGGCTACACCTTC.

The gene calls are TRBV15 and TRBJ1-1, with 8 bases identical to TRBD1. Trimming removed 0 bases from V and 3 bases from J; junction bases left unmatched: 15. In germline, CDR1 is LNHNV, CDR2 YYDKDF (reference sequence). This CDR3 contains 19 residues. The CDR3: CATSRDLPAAGGFDTEAFF. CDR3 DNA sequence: TGTGCCACCAGCAGAGATCTTCCGGCGGCAGGGGGCTTTGACACTGAAGCTTTCTTT.

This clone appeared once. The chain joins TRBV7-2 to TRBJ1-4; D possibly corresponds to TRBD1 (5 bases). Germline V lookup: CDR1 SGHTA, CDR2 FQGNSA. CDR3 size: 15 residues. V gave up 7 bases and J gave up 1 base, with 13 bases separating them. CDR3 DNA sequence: TGTGCCAGCACCAGGGTGGGAGGAACTAATGAAAAACTGTTTTTT. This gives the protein CASTRVGGTNEKLFF.

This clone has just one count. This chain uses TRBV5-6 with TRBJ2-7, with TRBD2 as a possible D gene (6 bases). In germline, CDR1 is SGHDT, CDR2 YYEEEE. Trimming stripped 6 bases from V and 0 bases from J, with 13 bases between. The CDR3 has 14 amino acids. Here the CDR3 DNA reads TGTGCCAGCACCCCGGGAGCTTTCTCCTACGAGCAGTACTTC. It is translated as CASTPGAFSYEQYF.

The CDR3 DNA reads TGTGCCAGCTCACCACAGGGCGGACAGGCGGGGACCTACGAGCAGTACTTC. This gives the protein CASSPQGGQAGTYEQYF. The chain carries TRBV18 and TRBJ2-7, with a weak D call TRBD1 (7 bases). The V gene's germline CDR1 is KGHSH and CDR2 LQKENI. CDR3 size: 17 residues. Trimming removed 1 base at V and 2 bases at J, with 18 bases between.

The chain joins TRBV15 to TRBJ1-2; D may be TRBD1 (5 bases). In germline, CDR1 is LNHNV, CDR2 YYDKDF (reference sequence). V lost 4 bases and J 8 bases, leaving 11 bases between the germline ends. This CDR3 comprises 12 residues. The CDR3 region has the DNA TGTGCCACCAGCATTTCAGGGAAAGGCTACACCTTC. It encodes CATSISGKGYTF.

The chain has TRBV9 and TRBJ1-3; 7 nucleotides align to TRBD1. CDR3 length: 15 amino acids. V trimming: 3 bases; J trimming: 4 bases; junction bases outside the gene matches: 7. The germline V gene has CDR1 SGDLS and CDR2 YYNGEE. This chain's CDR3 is CASSALTGNGNTIYF. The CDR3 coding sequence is TGTGCCAGCAGCGCCCTGACAGGGAACGGAAACACCATATATTTT.

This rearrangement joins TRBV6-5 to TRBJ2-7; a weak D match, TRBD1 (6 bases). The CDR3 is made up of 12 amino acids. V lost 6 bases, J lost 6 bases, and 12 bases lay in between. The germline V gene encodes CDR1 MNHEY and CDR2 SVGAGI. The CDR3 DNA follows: TGTGCCAGCAGACAGACCAGGGGCGAGCAGTACTTC. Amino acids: CASRQTRGEQYF.

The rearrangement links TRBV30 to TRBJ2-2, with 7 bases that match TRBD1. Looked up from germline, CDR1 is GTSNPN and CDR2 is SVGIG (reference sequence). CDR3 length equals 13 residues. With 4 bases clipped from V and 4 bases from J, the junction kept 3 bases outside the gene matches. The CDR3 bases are TGTGCCTGGAAGGACAGGTCCACCGGGGAGCTGTTTTTT. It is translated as CAWKDRSTGELFF.

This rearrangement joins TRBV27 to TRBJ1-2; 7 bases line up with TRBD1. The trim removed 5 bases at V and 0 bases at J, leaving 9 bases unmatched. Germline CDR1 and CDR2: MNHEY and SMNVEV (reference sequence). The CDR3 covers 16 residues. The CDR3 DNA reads TGTGCCAGCAGTCCACGGGACAGCAGGCCTAACTATGGCTACACCTTC. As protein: CASSPRDSRPNYGYTF.

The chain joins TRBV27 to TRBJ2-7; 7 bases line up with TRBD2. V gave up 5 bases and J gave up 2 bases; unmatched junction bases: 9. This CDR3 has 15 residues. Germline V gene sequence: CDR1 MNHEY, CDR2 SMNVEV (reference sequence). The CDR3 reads CASSTPLRGAYEQYF. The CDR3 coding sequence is TGTGCCAGCAGTACCCCGCTTCGGGGGGCCTACGAGCAGTACTTC.

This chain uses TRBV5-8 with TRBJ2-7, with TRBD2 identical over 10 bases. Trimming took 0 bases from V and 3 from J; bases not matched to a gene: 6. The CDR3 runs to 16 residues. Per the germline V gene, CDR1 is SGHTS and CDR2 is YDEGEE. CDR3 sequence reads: CASSLAQREGIYEQYF. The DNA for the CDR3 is TGTGCCAGCAGCTTGGCCCAGCGGGAGGGCATCTACGAGCAGTACTTC.

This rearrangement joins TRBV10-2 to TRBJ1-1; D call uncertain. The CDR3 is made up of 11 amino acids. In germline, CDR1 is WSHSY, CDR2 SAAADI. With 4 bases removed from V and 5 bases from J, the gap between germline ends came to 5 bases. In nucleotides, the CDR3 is TGCGCCAGCAGTGCACGGACTGAAGCTTTCTTT. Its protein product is CASSARTEAFF.